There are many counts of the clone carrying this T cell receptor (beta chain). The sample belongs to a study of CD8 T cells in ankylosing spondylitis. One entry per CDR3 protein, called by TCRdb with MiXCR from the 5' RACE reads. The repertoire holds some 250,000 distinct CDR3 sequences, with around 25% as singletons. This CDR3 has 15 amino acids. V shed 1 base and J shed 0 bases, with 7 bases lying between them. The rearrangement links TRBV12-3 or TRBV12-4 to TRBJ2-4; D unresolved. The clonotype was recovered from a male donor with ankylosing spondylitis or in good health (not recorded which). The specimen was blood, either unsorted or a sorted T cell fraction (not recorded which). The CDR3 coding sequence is TGTGCCAGCAGTTTAGACGGTCTAGCCAAAAACATTCAGTACTTC. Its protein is CASSLDGLAKNIQYF.